This T cell receptor (beta chain) was identified during a study of blood T cells in healthy people across ages. This clonotype was observed a few times. Its matching antigen is unknown. Primed by a sample-barcoded 5' primer and a J-beta primer mix, a second PCR proceeded for about 7 to 12 cycles. Sequencing recovered at least 2.5 million CDR3-containing paired-end reads from each sample. One entry per CDR3 protein, called by TCRdb with MiXCR from the 5' RACE reads. The sample comprises more than 500,000 distinct CDR3 sequences, about 25% of which are singletons, and less than 20% rests with the top ten. Points from the study as a whole: With age, beta diversity per million T cells declined roughly linearly, significantly by 30 to 50.

The TCR was taken from a woman aged 70-85 years in good health. Material: blood.

CDR3 DNA: TGTGCCAGCAGGGGACGGACGGGCTCAACTAATGAAAAACTGTTTTTT. Residues: CASRGRTGSTNEKLFF. The chain has TRBV6-1 and TRBJ1-4; weak D call: TRBD1 (5 bases). Trimming cost V 6 bases and J 0 bases, with 14 bases left between them. Looked up from germline, CDR1 is MNHNS and CDR2 is SASEGT. The CDR3 loop spans 16 amino acids.